This is a list of T cell receptor beta chains from one sample in a study of blood T cell repertoires in COVID-19. Produced via immunoSEQ multiplex PCR; TCRdb's table is partial and in-frame only. This sample has roughly 330,000 clones; approximately 87% occur once, and the top ten carry about 5%. The sequencing input was PBMCs or T cells enriched from blood (not recorded which). These receptors were obtained from a woman aged 25 to 39 who had recovered from COVID-19. Each CDR3 is given with its conserved first and last residue. D genes are given only for firm matches.

TRBD2,TRBJ2-1,TRBV4-3,CASSQGTSGGAENEQFF
TRBD1,TRBJ1-6,TRBV7-2,CASSQTGVGNSPLHF
-,TRBJ2-7,TRBV2,CASSPLAGAYEQYF
-,TRBJ2-4,TRBV15,CATSRERGRNIQYF
TRBD1,TRBJ1-1,TRBV5-1,CASSPDRGTENTEAFF
-,TRBJ1-1,TRBV11-1,CASSLASLTEAFF
-,TRBJ1-2,TRBV5-1,CASSLQTDTYGYTF
TRBD1,TRBJ1-2,TRBV19,CASSGQGYGYTF
-,TRBJ1-2,TRBV6-6,CASSPPDSFSYGYTF
-,TRBJ2-4,TRBV19,CASSQTGIAKNIQYF
-,TRBJ2-4,TRBV11-2,CASSLLRGAKNIQYF
TRBD2,TRBJ2-7,TRBV30,CAWSVRSGVRDEQYF
TRBD1,TRBJ2-7,TRBV19,CASSPGQGPYEQYF
-,TRBJ1-3,TRBV7-2,CASSLISPFGSGNTIYF
TRBD1,TRBJ1-1,TRBV10-3,CAISEGQGARTEAFF
-,TRBJ1-3,TRBV19,CASRTDGNTIYF
TRBD1,TRBJ2-7,TRBV3-1/TRBV3-2,CASSRAPGQSYEQYF
-,TRBJ1-5,TRBV6-5,CASSWGRGQPQHF
-,TRBJ1-1,TRBV5-6,CASSLFDSNTEAFF
TRBD1,TRBJ1-5,TRBV2,CASSEQGADQPQHF
TRBD2,TRBJ2-1,TRBV7-8,CASSSGIAGLSRFF
-,TRBJ1-2,TRBV15,CATSRATLNYGYTF
-,TRBJ1-1,TRBV6-5,CASSYGDKAFF
TRBD1,TRBJ1-6,TRBV12-3/TRBV12-4,CASSRQGGSPLHF
-,TRBJ2-7,TRBV28,CASSLRNRVGEQYF
TRBD1,TRBJ2-1,TRBV19,CASSIDFGAGGYNEQFF
TRBD1,TRBJ1-1,TRBV2,CASSGQGTTEAFF
TRBD2,TRBJ2-1,TRBV27,CATRPGLAGVKEFF
-,TRBJ1-2,TRBV7-2,CASSLANGGYTF
-,TRBJ2-5,TRBV6-5,CASRTVPEETQYF
-,TRBJ1-6,TRBV3-1/TRBV3-2,CASRVFGYSPLHF
-,TRBJ1-1,TRBV9,CASSVGWAQETEAFF
TRBD1,TRBJ1-2,TRBV19,CASSAGQGAVLGYGYTF
-,TRBJ2-2,TRBV6-5,CASSREFTGELFF
-,TRBJ1-2,TRBV7-2,CASSLPGQSWDINYGYTF
-,TRBJ1-2,TRBV12-3/TRBV12-4,CASSFGGEVGYTF
-,TRBJ1-2,TRBV20-1,CSASDRRPNYGYTF
-,TRBJ1-5,TRBV4-1,CASSQAVHSNQPQHF
-,TRBJ1-3,TRBV11-3,CASSQGQGPGNTIYF
-,TRBJ1-2,TRBV6-5,CASTLRGGAAYTF